This note documents a single T cell receptor (beta chain) sequence. This specimen belongs to a study of long-term antiretroviral therapy in people with HIV. Version v3.0 of the immunoSEQ assay ran at survey level. The method was immunoSEQ multiplex PCR; TCRdb's version includes in-frame clones alone and lacks a portion of them. The sample records 40,000 to 50,000 clones, over 90% being singletons. Trimming removed 3 bases from V and 4 bases from J, with 16 bases in between. Germline values: CDR1 SGDLS, CDR2 YYNGEE. This CDR3 comprises 15 residues. Source: unsorted PBMCs, taken roughly 9.4 years after starting antiretroviral therapy. This receptor was identified in a man aged 30-40 years with HIV. This chain joins TRBV9 and TRBJ2-5, with D perhaps matching TRBD2 (6 bases). CDR3 nucleotides: TGTGCCAGCAGCGGACCAAGGATCGGGGGAGAGACCCAGTACTTC. It is translated as CASSGPRIGGETQYF.